Below, one T cell receptor beta chain is given with its context. This entry is derived from a study of human T cells and chemical hapten exposure. Study information: A mostly female patient group had alopecia areata, totalis or universalis.

The ends lost 4 bases at V and 4 bases at J; junction bases unmatched: 6. This CDR3 comprises 14 residues. Germline V gene data show CDR1 as SQVTM and CDR2 as ANQGSEA. Time point defined: patch test 1, 2 weeks after DPC sensitization. Treatment here: therapeutic diphenylcyclopropenone sensitization with weekly scalp DPC. TCRdb independently ran MiXCR on the RACE reads; one entry per CDR3 protein. The data hold roughly 86,000 distinct CDR3 sequences, with 10% observed a single time. The material was whole blood, obtained in connection with sensitization to the hapten diphenylcyclopropenone (DPC). V is TRBV29-1 and J is TRBJ2-1; TRBD2 aligns across 8 bases. This sequence was found in a man aged 40-50 years with alopecia areata. Some clones in this sample may be carry-over from other donors' samples. The chain's CDR3 is CSVGVGGGYNEQFF. In DNA form, the CDR3 reads TGCAGCGTTGGGGTCGGGGGGGGATACAATGAGCAGTTCTTC.